Following are 21 T cell receptor beta chains from one sample sequenced in a study of T cell responses to AZD1222 COVID-19 vaccine. Libraries were prepared by immunoSEQ multiplex PCR; TCRdb keeps only in-frame clonotypes and omits some of them. The sample includes some 130,000 clones, approximately 90% seen only once; the top ten take roughly 6%. Sequences were derived from peripheral blood, sampled on day 0 of AZD1222 vaccination. The source of these receptors is an adult in good health.

This clone was observed a handful of times. V is TRBV29-1 and J is TRBJ2-7, with TRBD2 matching over 8 bases. CDR1 and CDR2 from the germline V gene are SQVTM and ANQGSEA. The trim removed 7 bases at V and 2 bases at J, leaving 4 bases unmatched. The CDR3 is 12 residues long. This chain's CDR3 is CSASLAAYEQYF. The CDR3, as DNA: TGCAGCGCCTCACTAGCGGCCTACGAGCAGTACTTC.

The gene calls are TRBV7-6 and TRBJ2-1; no clear D gene. The CDR3 covers 12 residues. Trimming left V 2 bases short and J 7 bases short, with 6 bases between. Germline CDR1 is SGHVS and CDR2 is FNYEAQ. The CDR3 DNA is TGTGCCAGCAGCTTAAAGGGTAATGAGCAGTTCTTC. Its translation is CASSLKGNEQFF.

V usage is TRBV29-1 and J usage is TRBJ2-7; perhaps TRBD2 as D (6 bases). Germline lookup yields CDR1 SQVTM and CDR2 ANQGSEA. V gave up 4 bases and J gave up 2 bases, with 15 bases separating them. The CDR3 covers 14 residues. The CDR3 region has the DNA TGCAGCGTTGGGTTGCGGGATCGTCCCTACGAGCAGTACTTC. It translates to CSVGLRDRPYEQYF.

This clone has only one observation. The V gene is TRBV30, the J gene TRBJ2-7; 7 bases agree with TRBD2. The CDR3 covers 11 residues. The V gene's germline CDR1 is GTSNPN and CDR2 SVGIG (reference sequence). Trimming removed 4 bases from V and 6 bases from J; junction bases left unmatched: 3. CDR3 nucleotides: TGTGCCTGGAAGAGCGGGGTCGAGCAGTACTTC. It yields the protein CAWKSGVEQYF. The full variable domain, in which reference TRBV30 and TRBJ2-7 provide the parts outside the CDR3, is SQTIHQWPATLVQPVGSPLSLECTVEGTSNPNLYWYRQAAGRGLQLLFYSVGIGQISSEVPQNLSASRPQDRQFILSSKKLLLSDSGFYLCAWKSGVEQYFGPGTRLTVT.

This chain uses TRBV7-9 with TRBJ2-2; 7 bases agree with TRBD1. This CDR3 is built from 15 residues. From germline, CDR1 is SEHNR and CDR2 FQNEAQ (reference sequence). Trimming took 3 bases from V and 2 from J; bases not matched to a gene: 3. The CDR3, as DNA: TGTGCCAGCAGCTTCGCAGGGGGAAACACCGGGGAGCTGTTTTTT. Protein: CASSFAGGNTGELFF.

The chain uses TRBV6-6 and TRBJ1-1; D is unclear. V shed 6 bases and J shed 7 bases, with 12 bases lying between them. There are 12 residues in the CDR3. Germline CDR1 is MNHNY and CDR2 is SVGAGI (reference sequence). Here the CDR3 reads CASSHVDGEAFF. The CDR3 coding sequence is TGTGCCAGCAGCCACGTAGATGGTGAAGCTTTCTTT.

The J gene is TRBJ2-7, the V gene TRBV7-9; tentatively, D is TRBD2 (6 bases). CDR3 length: 17 amino acids. V lost 5 bases and J 5 bases, leaving 25 bases between the germline ends. Per germline, CDR1 SEHNR and CDR2 FQNEAQ (reference sequence). The CDR3 coding sequence is TGTGCCAGCAGCCCGCCCTTAGTGACGGGAGTGAACCACGAGCAGTACTTC. This translates into CASSPPLVTGVNHEQYF.

The rearrangement links TRBV4-1 to TRBJ2-7; TRBD1 matches 8 bases. Germline V lookup: CDR1 MGHRA, CDR2 YSYEKL. The V gene end was trimmed by 0 bases and the J gene end by 7 bases; junction bases not matched to a gene: 8. This CDR3 is 15 amino acids long. The CDR3 region is CASSQEDRAREEQYF. The CDR3 DNA reads TGCGCCAGCAGCCAAGAGGACAGGGCAAGGGAAGAGCAGTACTTC.

Turning to this clone: Other DNA sequences in the sample encode the same CDR3. The V and J genes are TRBV27 and TRBJ1-5; D is unclear. The CDR3 extends over 13 amino acids. The V gene lost 3 bases and the J gene lost 4 bases, with 7 bases spanning the gap. CDR1 is MNHEY and CDR2 is SMNVEV in the germline V gene (reference sequence). The CDR3 reads CASSFGGNQPQHF. The DNA of the CDR3 is TGTGCCAGCAGTTTTGGAGGGAATCAGCCCCAGCATTTT.

In nucleotides, the CDR3 is TGCAGCGTTGAAGATCGGGGTACTCACAATGGCTACACCTTC. This codes for CSVEDRGTHNGYTF. The rearrangement uses TRBV29-1 and TRBJ1-2; D is unclear. Germline CDR1 and CDR2: SQVTM and ANQGSEA. This CDR3 region has 14 residues. Trimming cost V 0 bases and J 6 bases, with 14 bases left between them.

The V gene is TRBV9, the J gene TRBJ1-4; the match to TRBD1 covers 8 bases. The CDR3 extends over 18 amino acids. The ends lost 3 bases at V and 1 base at J; junction bases unmatched: 11. Germline V gene lookup returns CDR1 SGDLS and CDR2 YYNGEE. The CDR3, as DNA: TGTGCCAGCAGCGCCGAGGCAGGGGGCAGGAGAACTAATGAAAAACTGTTTTTT. It yields the protein CASSAEAGGRRTNEKLFF.

The chain is built from TRBV27 and TRBJ1-2, with D perhaps matching TRBD1 (5 bases). With 2 bases removed from V and 4 bases from J, the gap between germline ends came to 14 bases. There are 15 residues in the CDR3. CDR1 MNHEY and CDR2 SMNVEV come from the germline V gene (reference sequence). The CDR3 here is CASSLGGVNLYGYTF. CDR3 sequence (DNA): TGTGCCAGCAGTTTAGGAGGGGTAAACCTCTATGGCTACACCTTC.

The gene calls are TRBV6-5 and TRBJ1-2, with a weak D call TRBD1 (6 bases). V dropped 5 bases and J dropped 4 bases, with 14 bases sitting between them. CDR1 is MNHEY, CDR2 SVGAGI, per germline. The CDR3 contains 14 residues. The CDR3 loop reads CASSPSGDFYGYTF. DNA of the CDR3: TGTGCCAGCAGTCCCTCAGGGGATTTCTATGGCTACACCTTC.

This chain joins TRBV15 and TRBJ2-5; possible D gene TRBD2, 6 bases. Trimming removed 5 bases at V and 7 bases at J, with 11 bases between. Per the germline V gene, CDR1 is LNHNV and CDR2 is YYDKDF (reference sequence). The CDR3 contains 12 residues. CDR3 bases: TGTGCCACCAGCCAAGGGGACTGGACCCAGTACTTC. Translated: CATSQGDWTQYF.

This chain joins TRBV7-2 and TRBJ1-2; weak D call: TRBD1 (5 bases). There are 14 residues in the CDR3. The V and J ends lost 7 bases and 2 bases respectively, with 14 bases between them. Per germline, CDR1 SGHTA and CDR2 FQGNSA. As DNA, the CDR3 is TGTGCCAGCACCCAATTGGGGCTCAACTATGGCTACACCTTC. Translation gives CASTQLGLNYGYTF.

The chain recombines TRBV19 with TRBJ1-1; D not certain. This CDR3 is 13 amino acids long. Germline V gene lookup returns CDR1 LNHDA and CDR2 SQIVND (reference sequence). CDR3 residues: CVQSDTVNTEAFF. The CDR3 DNA follows: TGTGTCCAGAGTGACACAGTGAACACTGAAGCTTTCTTT.

The J gene is TRBJ1-1, the V gene TRBV5-1; the D is unclear. V lost 1 base, J lost 4 bases, and 11 bases lay in between. The V gene's germline CDR1 is SGHRS and CDR2 YFSETQ. The CDR3 runs to 14 residues. DNA for the CDR3: TGCGCCAGCAGCTTGTCTTCGGGGTCCACTGAAGCTTTCTTT. It translates to CASSLSSGSTEAFF.

The count of this clone is one. CDR3 bases: TGTGCCAGCAGCCAAGAGATGGGTCCTGGCTACACCTTC. Amino acid sequence: CASSQEMGPGYTF. The rearrangement joins TRBV3-1 (or the pseudogene TRBV3-2) to TRBJ1-2; D is unresolved. Between the trimmed V and J ends, which lost 0 bases and 7 bases, there was a span of 9 bases. This CDR3 is 13 amino acids long. From germline, CDR1 is LGHDT and CDR2 YNNKEL (reference sequence).

This chain connects TRBV6-1 to TRBJ2-4; 9 bases line up with TRBD1. With V trimmed by 2 bases and J by 3 bases, 8 bases remained unmatched. Germline V gives CDR1 MNHNS, CDR2 SASEGT. CDR3 size: 17 residues. CDR3 in amino acids: CASSEYGTGTNKNIQYF. CDR3 DNA sequence: TGTGCCAGCAGTGAATACGGGACAGGGACGAACAAAAACATTCAGTACTTC.

The chain recombines TRBV30 with TRBJ2-7, with 8 bases fitting TRBD2. Germline CDR1 reads GTSNPN; CDR2 reads SVGIG (reference sequence). The CDR3 totals 15 residues. Unmatched junction bases numbered 11, after V lost 2 bases and J lost 5 bases. Written as DNA, the CDR3 is TGTGCCTGGAGTTTGGGGGGTAGCGGGAACCACGAGCAGTACTTC. Translation: CAWSLGGSGNHEQYF.

This chain uses TRBV10-3 with TRBJ1-2; 10 positions match TRBD1. The CDR3 loop spans 15 amino acids. V gave up 6 bases and J gave up 0 bases; unmatched junction bases: 4. The V gene's germline CDR1 is ENHRY and CDR2 SYGVKD. The CDR3 sequence is CAIRGQGSPNYGYTF. CDR3 sequence (DNA): TGTGCCATCAGGGGACAGGGGAGTCCTAACTATGGCTACACCTTC.